One TCR beta chain is described in this entry. What it recognizes is unknown. 13 Jbeta primers and 60 Vbeta primers were used for the PCR. Profiled with immunoSEQ multiplex PCR; TCRdb holds only in-frame clones, not every one. The repertoire includes about 190,000 clones, 70% to 75% of them detected once, and approximately 5% sits in the top ten. These data originate in a study of cytomegalovirus exposure and HLA in healthy donors. Regarding the study as a whole: It was 164 TCR beta chains that were listed as cytomegalovirus-associated. Information on immune exposure was restricted to one variable (CMV serostatus).

The CDR3 contains 15 residues. V trimming: 5 bases; J trimming: 2 bases; junction bases outside the gene matches: 6. Germline CDR1 is PRHDT and CDR2 is FYEKMQ (reference sequence). The sequenced sample consisted of PBMCs. This sequence joins TRBV13 and TRBJ2-7; 10 bases line up with TRBD1. This receptor was obtained from a man aged 25-45 years in good health and CMV-seropositive. The CDR3 nucleotides read TGTGCCAGCAGCGAGACAGGGGGCGAGACCTACGAGCAGTACTTC. Translation gives CASSETGGETYEQYF.